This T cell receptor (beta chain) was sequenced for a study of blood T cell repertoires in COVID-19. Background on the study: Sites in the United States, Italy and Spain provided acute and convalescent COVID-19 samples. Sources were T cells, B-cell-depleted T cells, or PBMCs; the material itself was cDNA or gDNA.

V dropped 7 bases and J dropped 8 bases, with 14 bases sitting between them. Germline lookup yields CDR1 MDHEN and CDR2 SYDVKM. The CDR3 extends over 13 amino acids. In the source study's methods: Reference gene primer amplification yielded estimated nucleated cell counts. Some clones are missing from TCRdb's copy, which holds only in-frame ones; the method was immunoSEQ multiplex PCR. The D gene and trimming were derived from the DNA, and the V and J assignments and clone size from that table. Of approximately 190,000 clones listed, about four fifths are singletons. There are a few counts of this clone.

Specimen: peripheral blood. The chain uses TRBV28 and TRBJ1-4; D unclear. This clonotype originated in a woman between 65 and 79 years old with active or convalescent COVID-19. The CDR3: CASKSGGREKLFF. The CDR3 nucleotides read TGTGCCAGCAAATCGGGAGGCAGGGAAAAACTGTTTTTT. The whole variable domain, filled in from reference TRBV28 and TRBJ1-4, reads DVKVTQSSRYLVKRTGEKVFLECVQDMDHENMFWYRQDPGLGLRLIYFSYDVKMKEKGDIPEGYSVSREKKERFSLILESASTNQTSMYLCASKSGGREKLFFGSGTQLSVL.